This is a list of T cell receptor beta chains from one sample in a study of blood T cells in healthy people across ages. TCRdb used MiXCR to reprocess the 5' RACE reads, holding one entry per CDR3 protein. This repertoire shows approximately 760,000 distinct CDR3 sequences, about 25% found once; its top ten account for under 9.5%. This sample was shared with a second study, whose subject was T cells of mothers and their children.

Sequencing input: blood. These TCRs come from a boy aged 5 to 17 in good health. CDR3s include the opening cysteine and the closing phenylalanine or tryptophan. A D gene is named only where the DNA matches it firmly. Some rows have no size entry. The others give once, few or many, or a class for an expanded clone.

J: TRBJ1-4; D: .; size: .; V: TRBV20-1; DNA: TGCAGTGCTACTCCGGGGGCGCTTGGGGAAAAACTGTTTTTT; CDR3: CSATPGALGEKLFF
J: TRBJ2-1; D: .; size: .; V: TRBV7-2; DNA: TGTGCCAGCAGCTTAAAACTGCTATCGTCCTCCTACAATGAGCAGTTCTTC; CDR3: CASSLKLLSSSYNEQFF
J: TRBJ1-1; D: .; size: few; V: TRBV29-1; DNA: TGCAGCGTCGAAAAGGGCGGAGAAGCTTTCTTT; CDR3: CSVEKGGEAFF
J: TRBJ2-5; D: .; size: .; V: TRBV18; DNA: TGTGCCAGCTCACTTAAAGATCCGGGACACCAAGAGACCCAGTACTTC; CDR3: CASSLKDPGHQETQYF
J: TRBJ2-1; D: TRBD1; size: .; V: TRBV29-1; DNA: TGCAGCTCCTGGGACAGGAACAATGAGCAGTTCTTC; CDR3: CSSWDRNNEQFF
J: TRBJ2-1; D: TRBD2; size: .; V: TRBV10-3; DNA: TGTGCCATCAGTGAGGTCTGGCGGGAGGGCCGTTTTAATAATGAGCAGTTCTTC; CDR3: CAISEVWREGRFNNEQFF
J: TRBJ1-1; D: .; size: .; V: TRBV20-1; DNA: TGCAGTGCCAGTGTCTTCAGGGAGGCCCCTGAAGCTTTCTTT; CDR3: CSASVFREAPEAFF
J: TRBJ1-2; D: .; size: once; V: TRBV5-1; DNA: TGCGCCAGCAGCTTGGCCTTCAGGGTGGATGGCTACACCTTC; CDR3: CASSLAFRVDGYTF
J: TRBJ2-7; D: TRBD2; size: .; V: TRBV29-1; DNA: TGCAGCGTTAGCGGGGGTTTGTACGAGCAGTACTTC; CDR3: CSVSGGLYEQYF
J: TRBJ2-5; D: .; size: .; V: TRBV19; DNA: TGTGCCAGTAAGGGTCAAGAGCGAGAGACCCAGTACTTC; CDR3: CASKGQERETQYF
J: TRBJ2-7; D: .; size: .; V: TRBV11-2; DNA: TGTGCCAGCAGCTTAGTGTTAGGGAGCAACGAGCAGTACTTC; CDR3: CASSLVLGSNEQYF
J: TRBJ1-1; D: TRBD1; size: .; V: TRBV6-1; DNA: TGTGCCAGCATTTGGCAGGGGGACACTGAAGCTTTCTTT; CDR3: CASIWQGDTEAFF
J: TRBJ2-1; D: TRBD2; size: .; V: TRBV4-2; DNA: TGTGCCAGCAGCCCGGGACTAGCGGGGACGTGGCAGTTCTTC; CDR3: CASSPGLAGTWQFF
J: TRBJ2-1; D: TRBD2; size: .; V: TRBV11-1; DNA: TGTGCCAGCAGCTTACGTGCGGGAGTGATCTACAATGAGCAGTTCTTC; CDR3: CASSLRAGVIYNEQFF
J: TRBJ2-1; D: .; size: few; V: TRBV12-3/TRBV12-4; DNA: TGTGCCAGCAGTGCCGAAGTAGGGGTTGCCTCCTACAATGAGCAGTTCTTC; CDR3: CASSAEVGVASYNEQFF
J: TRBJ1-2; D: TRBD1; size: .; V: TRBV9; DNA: TGTGCCAGCAGCGAGGACAGGGACCTTGTCCTTAACTATGGCTACACCTTC; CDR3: CASSEDRDLVLNYGYTF
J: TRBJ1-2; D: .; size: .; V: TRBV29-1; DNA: TGCAGCGTAGGGGGGCCCCGGGCCTACACCTTC; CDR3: CSVGGPRAYTF
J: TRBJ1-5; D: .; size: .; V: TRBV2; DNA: TGTGCCAGCAGCCAATACACGGAGATGGAGCCCCAGCATTTT; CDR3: CASSQYTEMEPQHF
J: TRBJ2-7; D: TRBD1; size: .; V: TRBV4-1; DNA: TGCGCCAGCAGCCAAGATCCGGGACAGGGTCGCGAGCAGTACTTC; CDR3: CASSQDPGQGREQYF
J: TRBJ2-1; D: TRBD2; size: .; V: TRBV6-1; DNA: TGTGCCAGCAGCGAAGGAGTGGCGGGGGGGTTCTACAATGAGCAGTTCTTC; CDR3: CASSEGVAGGFYNEQFF
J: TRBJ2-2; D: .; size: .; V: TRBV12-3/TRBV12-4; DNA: TGTGCCAGCAGCCAAACGACTACCAACACCGGGGAGCTGTTTTTT; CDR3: CASSQTTTNTGELFF
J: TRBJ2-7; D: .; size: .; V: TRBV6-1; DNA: TGTGCCAGCAGTGAAGCCCCGCAGGGGTTTCCCTACGAGCAGTACTTC; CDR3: CASSEAPQGFPYEQYF
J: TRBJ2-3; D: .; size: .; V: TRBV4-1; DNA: TGCGCCAGCAGCGGCCGGGCAGACGGGGCAGATACGCAGTATTTT; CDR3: CASSGRADGADTQYF
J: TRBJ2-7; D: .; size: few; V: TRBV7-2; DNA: TGTGCCAGCAGCCCTGCCCTAGGTGGCTTCGAGCAGTACTTC; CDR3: CASSPALGGFEQYF
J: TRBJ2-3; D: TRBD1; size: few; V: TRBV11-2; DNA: TGTGCCAGCAGCTCCCGAGGTACAGGGGAGGATACGCAGTATTTT; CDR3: CASSSRGTGEDTQYF
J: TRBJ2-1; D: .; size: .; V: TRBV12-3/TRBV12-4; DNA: TGTGCCAGCAGTCTGGAGGAAGTATACAATGAGCAGTTCTTC; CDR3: CASSLEEVYNEQFF
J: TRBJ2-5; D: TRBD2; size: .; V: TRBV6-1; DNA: TGTGCCAGCAGTAAAGCCCGCGGGGGGCAAACGGGGACCCAGTACTTC; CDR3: CASSKARGGQTGTQYF
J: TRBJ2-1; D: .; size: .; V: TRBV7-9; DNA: TGTGCCAGCAGCACCGACTTTAGCGGCGATGAGCAGTTCTTC; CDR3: CASSTDFSGDEQFF
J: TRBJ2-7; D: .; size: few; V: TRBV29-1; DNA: TGCAGCGTTGTTTCTTCGGAACCTTACGAGCAGTACTTC; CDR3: CSVVSSEPYEQYF
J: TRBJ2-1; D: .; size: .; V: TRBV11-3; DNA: TGTGCCAGCAGCTTACAGCCCGGGAATGAGCAGTTCTTC; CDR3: CASSLQPGNEQFF
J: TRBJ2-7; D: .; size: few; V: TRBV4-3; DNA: TGCGCCAGCAGCCCTGGGGAGGGGGGAACCTACGAGCAGTACTTC; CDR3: CASSPGEGGTYEQYF
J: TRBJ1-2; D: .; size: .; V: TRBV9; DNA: TGTGCCAGCAGCGGCCGGGTAGAGGGCTACACCTTC; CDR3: CASSGRVEGYTF
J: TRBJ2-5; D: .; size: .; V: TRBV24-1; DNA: TGTGCCACCAGTGCTGGGGGGGGACAGGACCAAGAGACCCAGTACTTC; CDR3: CATSAGGGQDQETQYF
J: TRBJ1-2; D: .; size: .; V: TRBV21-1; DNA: TGTGCCAGCAGCAAACCTGGGGGAGATGGCTACACCTTC; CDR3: CASSKPGGDGYTF
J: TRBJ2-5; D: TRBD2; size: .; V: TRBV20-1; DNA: TGCAGTGCTAGCCAACTAGCGGGGGAAGAGACCCAGTACTTC; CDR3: CSASQLAGEETQYF
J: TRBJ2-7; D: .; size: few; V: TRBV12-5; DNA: TGTGCTAGTGGTTTGGTAGATTGGGAGGCCTACGAGCAGTACTTC; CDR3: CASGLVDWEAYEQYF
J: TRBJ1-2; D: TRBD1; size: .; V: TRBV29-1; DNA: TGCAGCGTTAACAGGGGAGGGTCCGGCTACACCTTC; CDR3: CSVNRGGSGYTF
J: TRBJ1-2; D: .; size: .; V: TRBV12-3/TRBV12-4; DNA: TGTGCCAGCAGTTTCTCCCGCGAAGATGGCTACACCTTC; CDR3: CASSFSREDGYTF
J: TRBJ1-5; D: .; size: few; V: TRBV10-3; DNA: TGTGCCATCAGGAAAGATGGCAATCAGCCCCAGCATTTT; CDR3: CAIRKDGNQPQHF
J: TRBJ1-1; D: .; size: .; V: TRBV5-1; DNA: TGCGCCAGCAGCTTAGAGGGGTCCAAAGCAAGTGAAGCTTTCTTT; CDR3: CASSLEGSKASEAFF
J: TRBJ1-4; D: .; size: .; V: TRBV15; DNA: TGTGCCACCAGCAGAGCCAGTACTAATGAAAAACTGTTTTTT; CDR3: CATSRASTNEKLFF
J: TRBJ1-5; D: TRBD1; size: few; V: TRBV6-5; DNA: TGTGCCACTCAGGGACAGGGTGGAAATCAGCCCCAGCATTTT; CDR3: CATQGQGGNQPQHF
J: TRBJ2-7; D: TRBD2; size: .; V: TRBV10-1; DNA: TGCGCCACGTCACAGGGACTAGCGGGAGGCGAGCAGCACTTC; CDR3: CATSQGLAGGEQHF
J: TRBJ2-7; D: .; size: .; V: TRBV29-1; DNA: TGCAGCGTGGGGGGGACAGAAGTCTACGAGCAGTACTTC; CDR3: CSVGGTEVYEQYF
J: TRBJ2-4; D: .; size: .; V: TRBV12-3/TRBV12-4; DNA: TGTGCCAGCAGTTTAGGGAACGGGGTTAAAAACATTCAGTACTTC; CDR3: CASSLGNGVKNIQYF
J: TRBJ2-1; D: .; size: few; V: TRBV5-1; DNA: TGCGCCAGCAGCTTGACCGAGGATATGGGATACAATGAGCAGTTCTTC; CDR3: CASSLTEDMGYNEQFF
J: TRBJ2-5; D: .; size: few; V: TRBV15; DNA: TGTGCCACCAGCAGAGTGCGGGGGACAGTCCGCGGAGAGACCCAGTACTTC; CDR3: CATSRVRGTVRGETQYF
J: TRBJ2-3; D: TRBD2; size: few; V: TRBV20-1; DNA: TGCAGTGCCAGGGGAATAACTAGCGGGAGAACAGATACGCAGTATTTT; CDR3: CSARGITSGRTDTQYF
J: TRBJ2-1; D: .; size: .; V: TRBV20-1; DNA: TGCAGTGCTACCTTTGGGGTCATATTATACAATGAGCAGTTCTTC; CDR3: CSATFGVILYNEQFF
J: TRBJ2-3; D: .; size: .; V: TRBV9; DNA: TGTGCCAGCAGCGTAGTCGGCACAGATACGCAGTATTTT; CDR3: CASSVVGTDTQYF
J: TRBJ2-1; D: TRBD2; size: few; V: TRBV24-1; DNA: TGTGCCACCAGAGCTAGCGGGGTCCCGGACAATGAGCAGTTCTTC; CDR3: CATRASGVPDNEQFF
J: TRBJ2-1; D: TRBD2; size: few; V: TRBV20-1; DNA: TGCAGTGCTAGAAGCGCGGGGGTTAAGTACAATGAGCAGTTCTTC; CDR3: CSARSAGVKYNEQFF
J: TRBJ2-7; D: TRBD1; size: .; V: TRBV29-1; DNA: TGCAGCGTTGAAGGAGGGGGACAGGATTACGAGCAGTACTTC; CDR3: CSVEGGGQDYEQYF
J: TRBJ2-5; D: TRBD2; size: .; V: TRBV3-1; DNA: TGTGCCAGCAGCCCGACTAGCGGGGGGCCGATAGAGACCCAGTACTTC; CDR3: CASSPTSGGPIETQYF
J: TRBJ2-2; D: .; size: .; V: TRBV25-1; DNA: TGTGCCAGCAGTGAACGAAACGTCGCGAACACCGGGGAGCTGTTTTTT; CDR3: CASSERNVANTGELFF
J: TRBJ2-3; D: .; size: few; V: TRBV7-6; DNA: TGTGCCAGCAGCTTTGGTAGACCAGATACGCAGTATTTT; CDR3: CASSFGRPDTQYF